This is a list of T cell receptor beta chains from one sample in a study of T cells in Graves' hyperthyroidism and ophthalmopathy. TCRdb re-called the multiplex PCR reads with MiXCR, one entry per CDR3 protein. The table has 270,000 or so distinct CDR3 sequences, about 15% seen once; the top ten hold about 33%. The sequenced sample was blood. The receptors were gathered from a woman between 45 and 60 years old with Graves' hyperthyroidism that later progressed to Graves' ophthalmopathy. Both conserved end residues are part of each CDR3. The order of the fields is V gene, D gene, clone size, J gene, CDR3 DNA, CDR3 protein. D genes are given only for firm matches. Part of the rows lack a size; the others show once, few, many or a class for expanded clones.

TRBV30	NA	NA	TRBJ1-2	TGTGCCTGGGAACCTCTAGGCTATGGCTACACCTTC	CAWEPLGYGYTF
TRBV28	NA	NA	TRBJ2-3	TGTGCCAGCAGTTTAAATCAGAGGACAGCAACAGATACGCAGTATTTT	CASSLNQRTATDTQYF
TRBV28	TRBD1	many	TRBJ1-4	TGTGCCAGCAGTTCTGCCGGGACAGTTAATGAAAAACTGTTTTTT	CASSSAGTVNEKLFF
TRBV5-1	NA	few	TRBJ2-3	TGCGCCAGCAGCTCATACGAGGAGGTGGGCACAGATACGCAGTATTTT	CASSSYEEVGTDTQYF
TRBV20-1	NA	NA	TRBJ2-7	TGCAGTGCTAGACCTCTATCCCGGGCAGCTTCCTACGAGCAGTACTTC	CSARPLSRAASYEQYF
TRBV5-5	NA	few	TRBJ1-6	TGTGCCAGCAGCTTGACAGGGATGGATTCACCCCTCCACTTT	CASSLTGMDSPLHF
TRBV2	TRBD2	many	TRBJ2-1	TGTGCCAGCAGCCCAGTGGGACTAGCCTACAATGAGCAGTTCTTC	CASSPVGLAYNEQFF
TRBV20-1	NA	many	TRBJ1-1	TGCAGTGCTAGGGACAGTAAGGATGTAGCTTTCTTT	CSARDSKDVAFF
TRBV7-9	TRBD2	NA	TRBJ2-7	TGTGCCAGCAGCCCCCCCACCGGGACTAGCGGGTCCTACGAGCAGTACTTC	CASSPPTGTSGSYEQYF
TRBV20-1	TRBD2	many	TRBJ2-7	TGCAGTGCTCCTCCACCGGGACTAGCGGGAAGCGAGCAGTACTTC	CSAPPPGLAGSEQYF
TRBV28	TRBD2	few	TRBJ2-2	TGTGCCAGCAGTTTTGGCGGGAGCGACACCGGGGAGCTGTTTTTT	CASSFGGSDTGELFF
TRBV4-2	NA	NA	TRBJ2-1	TGTGCCAGCAGCCGCCTGCCAATGGGGGCGGCGTACAATGAGCAGTTCTTC	CASSRLPMGAAYNEQFF
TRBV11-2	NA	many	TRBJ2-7	TGTGCCAGCAGCTTAGAGCGAGGAGCCAACTACGAGCAGTACTTC	CASSLERGANYEQYF
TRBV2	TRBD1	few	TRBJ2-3	TGTGCCAGCAACAGGGGCCGCACAGATACGCAGTATTTT	CASNRGRTDTQYF
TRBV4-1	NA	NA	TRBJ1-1	TGCGCCAGCAGCCAAGTGAACACTGAAGCTTTCTTT	CASSQVNTEAFF
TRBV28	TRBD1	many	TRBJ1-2	TGTGCCAGCAGTACACGGGACAGGAGAAACTATGGCTACACCTTC	CASSTRDRRNYGYTF
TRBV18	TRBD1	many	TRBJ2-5	TGTGCCAGCTCACCACCGGTGGGACAGCGGTATGCCCAGTACTTC	CASSPPVGQRYAQYF
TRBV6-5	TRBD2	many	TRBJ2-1	TGTGCCAGCAGTTACCTGGGACTAGATAATGAGCAGTTCTTC	CASSYLGLDNEQFF
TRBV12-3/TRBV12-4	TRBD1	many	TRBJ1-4	TGTGCCAGCAGTCTGGGACAGGGAACGAAAAAACTGTTTTTT	CASSLGQGTKKLFF
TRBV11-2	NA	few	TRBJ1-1	TGTGCCAGCAGTCAGGCTGGCGCGGAGACACACACTGAAGCTTTCTTT	CASSQAGAETHTEAFF
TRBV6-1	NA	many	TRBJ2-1	TGTGCCAGCAGCCTGGAGCGGGCCAATGAGCAGTTCTTC	CASSLERANEQFF
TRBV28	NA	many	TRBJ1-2	TGTGCCAGCAGCCTCCCGGGCTATGGCTACACCTTC	CASSLPGYGYTF
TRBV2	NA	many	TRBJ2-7	TGTGCCAGCAGTTCGAAAGGAAGGCACTACTTC	CASSSKGRHYF
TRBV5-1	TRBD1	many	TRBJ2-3	TGCGCCAGCAGCGCGGACAGGGGAACAGATACGCAGTATTTT	CASSADRGTDTQYF
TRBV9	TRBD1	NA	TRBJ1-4	TGTGCCAGCAGCGTAGGGACAGGGACCTTTAAGACTAATGAAAAACTGTTTTTT	CASSVGTGTFKTNEKLFF
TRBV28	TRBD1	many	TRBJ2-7	TGTGCCAGCAGTACCGGGACAGGGGCGTTGCAAACCTCCTACGAGCAGTACTTC	CASSTGTGALQTSYEQYF
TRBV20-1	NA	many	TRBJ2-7	TGCAGTGCTAGTCGGAGGAACGAGCAGTACTTC	CSASRRNEQYF
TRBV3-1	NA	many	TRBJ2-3	TGTGCCAGCAGCTCCTCGGGGATAATCACAGATACGCAGTATTTT	CASSSSGIITDTQYF
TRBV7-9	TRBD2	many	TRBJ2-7	TGTGCCAGCAGCTCGGTAGCGGGAATCTACGAGCAGTACTTC	CASSSVAGIYEQYF
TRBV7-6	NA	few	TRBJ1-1	TGTGCCAGCAGCTTAGCACCTGTAACTGAAGCTTTCTTT	CASSLAPVTEAFF
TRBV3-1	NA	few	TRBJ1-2	TGTGCCAGCAGCCAAGGGGGGGGGGGCTCTAACTATGGCTACACCTTC	CASSQGGGGSNYGYTF
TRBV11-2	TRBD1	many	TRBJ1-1	TGTGCCAGCAGCTTAGTTTTCGCGACAGGGGGTAGTATAGCCCAAGCTTTCTTT	CASSLVFATGGSIAQAFF
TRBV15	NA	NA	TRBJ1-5	TGTGCCACCAGCATCGCGGGGGTCAATCAGCCCCAGCATTTT	CATSIAGVNQPQHF